This T cell receptor (beta chain) was documented in a study of breast tumors, draining lymph nodes, adjacent tissues. Points from the study as a whole: Tumors had less TCR diversity than lymph nodes, more than nontumor tissue. Most tumor T cells seemingly derive from lymph node, then expand in tumor.

Axillary draining lymph nodes of breast cancer patients supplied the node samples. MiXCR, run by TCRdb on the multiplex PCR reads, gives a single entry per CDR3 protein. This sample has 200,000 to 250,000 distinct CDR3 sequences, with about 34% found just once. This clonotype showed up many times. Its antigen is still unknown. CDR3 length: 18 amino acids. CDR1 is SGHTA and CDR2 is FQGTGA in the germline V gene. Deletions cut 5 bases from V and 0 bases from J, with 21 bases between. The sample was axillary lymph node tissue. This chain connects TRBV7-3 to TRBJ2-3; TRBD2 might be the D (5 bases). The sequence came from a female donor with breast cancer. Some clones in this sample may be carry-over from other donors' samples. The CDR3 is CASSLFPPSRVSTDTQYF. DNA for the CDR3: TGTGCCAGCAGCCTATTTCCTCCTTCGCGGGTTAGCACAGATACGCAGTATTTT. The complete variable domain, with remaining parts taken from reference TRBV7-3 and TRBJ2-3, reads GAGVSQTPSNKVTEKGKYVELRCDPISGHTALYWYRQSLGQGPEFLIYFQGTGAADDSGLPNDRFFAVRPEGSVSTLKIQRTERGDSAVYLCASSLFPPSRVSTDTQYFGPGTRLTVL.